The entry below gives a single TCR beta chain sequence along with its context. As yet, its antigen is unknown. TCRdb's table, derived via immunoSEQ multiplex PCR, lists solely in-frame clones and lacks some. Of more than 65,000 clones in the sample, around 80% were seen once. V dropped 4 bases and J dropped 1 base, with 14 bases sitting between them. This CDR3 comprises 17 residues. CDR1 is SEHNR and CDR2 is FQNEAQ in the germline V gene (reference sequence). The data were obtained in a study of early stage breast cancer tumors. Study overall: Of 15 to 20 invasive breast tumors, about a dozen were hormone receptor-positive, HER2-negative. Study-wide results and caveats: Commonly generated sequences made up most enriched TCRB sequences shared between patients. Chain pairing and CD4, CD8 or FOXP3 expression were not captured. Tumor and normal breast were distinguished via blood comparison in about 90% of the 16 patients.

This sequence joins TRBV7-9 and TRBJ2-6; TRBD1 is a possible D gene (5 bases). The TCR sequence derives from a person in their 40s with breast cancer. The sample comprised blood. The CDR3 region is CASSSPREGSGANVLTF. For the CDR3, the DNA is TGTGCCAGCAGCTCGCCCAGGGAAGGTTCTGGGGCCAACGTCCTGACTTTC.